This T cell receptor beta chain came from a study of human T cells and chemical hapten exposure. Documented time point: patch test 2, 6 weeks after DPC sensitization. The treatment was: therapeutic diphenylcyclopropenone sensitization with weekly scalp DPC. The germline gives CDR1 MNHEY, CDR2 SMNVEV (reference sequence). The CDR3 extends over 13 amino acids. V lost 8 bases, J lost 3 bases, and 11 bases lay in between. TCRdb ran MiXCR on the RACE reads and lists one entry per CDR3 protein. The sample contains approximately 92,000 distinct CDR3 sequences, over 10% of which appear only once. This clonotype showed up just a few times.

The receptor was derived from a woman in her thirties or forties with alopecia areata. Some clones in this sample may be carry-over from other donors' samples. The rearrangement joins TRBV27 to TRBJ1-5, with D tentatively TRBD1 (6 bases). The sample consisted of whole blood, taken in connection with sensitization to the hapten diphenylcyclopropenone (DPC). The CDR3 region has the DNA TGTGCCAGCGGCGGGGGGCCCAATCAGCCCCAGCATTTT. Its protein is CASGGGPNQPQHF.